Reported below is one T cell receptor beta chain. The V gene end was trimmed by 5 bases and the J gene end by 5 bases; junction bases not matched to a gene: 7. Germline V gene data show CDR1 as SGHAT and CDR2 as FQNNGV. This CDR3 has 14 residues. The data originate from a study of blood T cell repertoires in COVID-19. Study as a whole: The United States, Italy and Spain were the sources of the acute and convalescent COVID-19 samples. PBMCs, B-cell-depleted T cells, or T cells were the source of the cDNA or gDNA that made up the material.

In the source study's methods: Amplification of reference gene primers provided the estimated nucleated cell counts. Only in-frame clones appear in the TCRdb table, and some are missing; sequencing was by immunoSEQ multiplex PCR. The DNA gave D and trimming, while V, J and clone size come from that table. This table has under 300,000 clones, 70% to 90% appearing once. Sequencing was performed on peripheral blood. This TCR came from a woman aged 40-49 years who had recovered from COVID-19. J is TRBJ1-2 and V is TRBV11-2, with TRBD1 identical over 8 bases. CDR3: CASSPRTGRYGYTF. The DNA for the CDR3 is TGTGCCAGCAGCCCCCGGACAGGGCGGTATGGCTACACCTTC.